The 15 T cell receptor beta chains in this list originate from one sample, sequenced in a study of OX40 agonist ivuxolimab in advanced cancers. The method was immunoSEQ multiplex PCR; TCRdb's version includes in-frame clones alone and lacks a portion of them. This table holds tens of thousands of clones, 90% to 95% found once. The material was CD4+ or CD8+ T cells sorted from blood, obtained in a trial of the OX40 agonist ivuxolimab. These receptors all come from an adult with an advanced solid tumor such as melanoma, head and neck, liver or kidney cancer.

This chain links TRBV7-3 with TRBJ2-5; perhaps TRBD1 as D (6 bases). With 5 bases removed from V and 1 base from J, the gap between germline ends came to 11 bases. Germline values: CDR1 SGHTA, CDR2 FQGTGA. This CDR3 has 14 residues. CDR3 sequence: CASSATGPQETQYF. The DNA of the CDR3 is TGTGCCAGCAGCGCGACAGGACCCCAAGAGACCCAGTACTTC. Filled out from reference TRBV7-3 and TRBJ2-5, the complete variable domain reads GAGVSQTPSNKVTEKGKYVELRCDPISGHTALYWYRQSLGQGPEFLIYFQGTGAADDSGLPNDRFFAVRPEGSVSTLKIQRTERGDSAVYLCASSATGPQETQYFGPGTRLLVL.

The chain is built from TRBV7-9 and TRBJ2-2; D uncertain. CDR1 is SEHNR and CDR2 is FQNEAQ in the germline V gene (reference sequence). Trimming removed 1 base at V and 0 bases at J, with 3 bases between. The length of the CDR3 is 14 residues. The CDR3 nucleotides are TGTGCCAGCAGCTTAGGATCGAACACCGGGGAGCTGTTTTTT. Protein sequence: CASSLGSNTGELFF.

The rearrangement joins TRBV11-3 to TRBJ1-3, with D possibly being TRBD1 (5 bases). This CDR3 comprises 17 residues. The germline V and J ends were trimmed by 5 bases and 2 bases, with 19 bases remaining between them. Germline CDR1 SGHNT, CDR2 YENEEA. CDR3 in amino acids: CASSLKGWGEAGNTIYF. CDR3 nucleotides: TGTGCCAGCAGCCTCAAGGGGTGGGGGGAGGCTGGAAACACCATATATTTT.

The chain links TRBV7-2 to TRBJ2-5; D is possibly TRBD1 (6 bases). Germline CDR1 SGHTA, CDR2 FQGNSA. The CDR3 covers 16 residues. The germline V and J ends were trimmed by 0 bases and 1 base, with 12 bases remaining between them. The chain's CDR3 is CASSLAWGQGQETQYF. CDR3 sequence (DNA): TGTGCCAGCAGCTTAGCGTGGGGGCAGGGCCAAGAGACCCAGTACTTC. Based on the CDR3 plus reference TRBV7-2 and TRBJ2-5, the full variable domain is GAGVSQSPSNKVTEKGKDVELRCDPISGHTALYWYRQSLGQGLEFLIYFQGNSAPDKSGLPSDRFSAERTGGSVSTLTIQRTQQEDSAVYLCASSLAWGQGQETQYFGPGTRLLVL.

V and J are TRBV6-1 and TRBJ1-2; D is possibly TRBD1 (5 bases). CDR1 and CDR2 (germline): MNHNS, SASEGT. Trimming left V 8 bases short and J 5 bases short, with 15 bases between. The CDR3 is made up of 13 amino acids. The CDR3: CASRVGRDYGYTF. The CDR3 region has the DNA TGTGCCAGCCGGGTGGGCAGGGATTATGGCTACACCTTC.

The rearrangement uses TRBV30 and TRBJ1-3; D perhaps matches TRBD1 (6 bases). V gave up 4 bases and J gave up 9 bases, with 10 bases separating them. Germline lookup yields CDR1 GTSNPN and CDR2 SVGIG (reference sequence). The CDR3 sequence is 11 residues long. CDR3 bases: TGTGCCTGGAAACAGGGTCTCACCATATATTTT. Residues: CAWKQGLTIYF.

CDR3 nucleotides: TGTGCCAGCAGCCCCCCCCCAACTAGCGGGGACAATGAGCAGTTCTTC. Translation: CASSPPPTSGDNEQFF. The chain recombines TRBV5-4 with TRBJ2-1, with 10 bases identical to TRBD2. CDR1 and CDR2 (germline): SGHNT, YYREEE (reference sequence). V lost 4 bases and J lost 5; bases outside the gene matches: 9. The CDR3 extends over 16 amino acids.

This clone occurred once. V gene TRBV27 combines with J gene TRBJ2-2; maybe TRBD2 (6 bases). Trimming removed 2 bases at V and 4 bases at J, with 8 bases between. The germline V gene has CDR1 MNHEY and CDR2 SMNVEV (reference sequence). CDR3 length: 14 residues. CDR3 protein: CASSLKLATGELFF. For the CDR3, the DNA is TGTGCCAGCAGTTTAAAACTAGCCACCGGGGAGCTGTTTTTT.

This clone came up a few times. The V call is TRBV10-3, the J call TRBJ1-5; the D is unclear. V dropped 2 bases and J dropped 5 bases, with 10 bases sitting between them. CDR1 is ENHRY, CDR2 SYGVKD, per germline. The CDR3 is made up of 14 amino acids. DNA of the CDR3: TGTGCCATCAGTGAGGTCTTGGAGCATCAGCCCCAGCATTTT. Translated: CAISEVLEHQPQHF.

The chain employs TRBV30 and TRBJ2-5; maybe TRBD2 (6 bases). Per germline, CDR1 GTSNPN and CDR2 SVGIG (reference sequence). The CDR3 is 13 amino acids. V was trimmed by 0 bases and J by 7 bases, leaving 12 bases between them. The CDR3 bases are TGTGCCTGGAGTGTCGGTCCGGAGGGGACCCAGTACTTC. Translation: CAWSVGPEGTQYF.

V is TRBV7-3 and J is TRBJ2-1; 8 bases are a match to TRBD2. This CDR3 is 15 amino acids long. Germline CDR1 reads SGHTA; CDR2 reads FQGTGA. Trimming at V came to 5 bases and at J to 4 bases, leaving 7 bases not matched to a gene. This chain's CDR3 is CASSLLADSYNEQFF. CDR3 bases: TGTGCCAGCAGCCTACTAGCGGATTCTTACAATGAGCAGTTCTTC.

This chain uses TRBV6-1 with TRBJ1-1; the D gene is possibly TRBD1 (6 bases). Germline V gene data show CDR1 as MNHNS and CDR2 as SASEGT. The CDR3 is made up of 15 amino acids. V was clipped by 3 bases and J by 10 bases, with 21 bases between them. CDR3 loop: CASSDVGRGAGAAFF. The CDR3 DNA reads as TGTGCCAGCAGTGATGTCGGAAGGGGGGCCGGGGCAGCTTTCTTT.

The V gene is TRBV6-1, the J gene TRBJ1-5; D gene unclear. Germline loops: CDR1 MNHNS, CDR2 SASEGT. The CDR3 is made up of 16 amino acids. Trimming took 3 bases from V and 0 from J, leaving 12 bases between them. The CDR3 DNA is TGTGCCAGCAGTGATAGTCCGGGGTTTAGCAATCAGCCCCAGCATTTT. Translated, it gives CASSDSPGFSNQPQHF.

V usage is TRBV6-1 and J usage is TRBJ2-7; D gene ambiguous. Germline V gives CDR1 MNHNS, CDR2 SASEGT. This CDR3 has 15 residues. The V gene lost 7 bases and the J gene lost 2 bases, with 18 bases spanning the gap. For the CDR3, the DNA is TGTGCCAGCACCTTCACGGACCTAGGACCCTACGAGCAGTACTTC. Its translation: CASTFTDLGPYEQYF.

The rearrangement links TRBV23-1 to TRBJ2-5; D may be TRBD1 (6 bases). TRBV23-1 qualifies as an ORF whose function is uncertain. V lost 1 base and J lost 5, with 11 bases in between. The CDR3 spans 14 residues. CDR3 sequence (DNA): TGCGCCAGCAGTCAATTTAACAGGGAGGAGACCCAGTACTTC. Its translation is CASSQFNREETQYF.